This paragraph covers one TCR beta chain sequence. Its target is unknown. The data were taken from a study of T cell responses to AZD1222 COVID-19 vaccine. This CDR3 is 13 amino acids long. The germline gives CDR1 SEHNR, CDR2 FQNEAQ (reference sequence). The ends were cut back, 5 bases at V and 7 bases at J, with 14 bases in the middle. Assay used: immunoSEQ multiplex PCR; TCRdb lists only in-frame clones, some missing. The sample lists approximately 80,000 clones, 88% occurring once. Findings of the study overall: In the spike-specific TCR repertoire, nearly half reportedly target unmutated variant regions. The CD4 TCRs associated with vaccination extended across spike and predominated at 160-218 and 743-854. Compared with day 0, the breadth and depth of the Spike-specific TCR repertoire rose significantly after two doses of AZD1222. At baseline, seropositivity was found in only 5 to 7 AZD1222 recipients.

The chain recombines TRBV7-9 with TRBJ1-2; D unclear. The receptor was derived from an adult in good health. Specimen: peripheral blood, collected on day 0 of MenACWY control vaccination. Here the CDR3 DNA reads TGTGCCAGCAGCCCCCAAGGAATCTCTGGCTACACCTTC. It specifies CASSPQGISGYTF.